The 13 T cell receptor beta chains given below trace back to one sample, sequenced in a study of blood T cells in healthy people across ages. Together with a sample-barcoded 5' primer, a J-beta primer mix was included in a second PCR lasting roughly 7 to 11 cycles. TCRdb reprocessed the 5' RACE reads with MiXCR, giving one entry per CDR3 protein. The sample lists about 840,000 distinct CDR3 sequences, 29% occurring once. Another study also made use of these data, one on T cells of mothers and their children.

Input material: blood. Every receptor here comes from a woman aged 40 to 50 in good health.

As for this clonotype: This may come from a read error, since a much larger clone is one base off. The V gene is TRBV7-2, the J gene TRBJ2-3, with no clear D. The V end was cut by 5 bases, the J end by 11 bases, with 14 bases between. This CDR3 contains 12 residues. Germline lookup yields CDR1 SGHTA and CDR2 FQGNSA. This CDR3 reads CASSPHLNMQYF. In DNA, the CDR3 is TGTGCCAGCAGCCCTCATTTGAATATGCAGTATTTT.

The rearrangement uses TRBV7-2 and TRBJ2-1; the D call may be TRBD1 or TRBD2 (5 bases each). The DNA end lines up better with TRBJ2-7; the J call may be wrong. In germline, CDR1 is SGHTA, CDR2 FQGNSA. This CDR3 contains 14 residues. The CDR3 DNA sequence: TGTGCCAGCAGCTTCCGGGACCAATACAATGAGCAGTACTTC. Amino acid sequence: CASSFRDQYNEQYF.

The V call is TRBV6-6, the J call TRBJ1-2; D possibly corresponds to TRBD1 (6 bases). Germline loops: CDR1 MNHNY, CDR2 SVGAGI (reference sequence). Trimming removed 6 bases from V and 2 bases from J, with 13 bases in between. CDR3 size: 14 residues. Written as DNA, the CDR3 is TGTGCCAGCAGGAATTCCAGGGGCAACTATGGCTACACCTTC. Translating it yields CASRNSRGNYGYTF.

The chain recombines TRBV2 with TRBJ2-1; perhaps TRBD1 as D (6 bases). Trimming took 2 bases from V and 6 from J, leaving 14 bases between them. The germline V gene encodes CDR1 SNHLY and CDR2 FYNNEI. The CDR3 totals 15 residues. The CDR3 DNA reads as TGTGCCAGCAGTGAATTGGGGGCTCAGTCCAATGAGCAGTTCTTC. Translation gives CASSELGAQSNEQFF.

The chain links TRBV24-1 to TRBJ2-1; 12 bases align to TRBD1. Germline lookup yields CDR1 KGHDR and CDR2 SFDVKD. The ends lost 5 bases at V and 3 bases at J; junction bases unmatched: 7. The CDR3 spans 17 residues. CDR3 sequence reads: CATSGQGTGGVYNEQFF. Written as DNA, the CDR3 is TGTGCCACCAGTGGTCAAGGGACAGGGGGCGTCTACAATGAGCAGTTCTTC.

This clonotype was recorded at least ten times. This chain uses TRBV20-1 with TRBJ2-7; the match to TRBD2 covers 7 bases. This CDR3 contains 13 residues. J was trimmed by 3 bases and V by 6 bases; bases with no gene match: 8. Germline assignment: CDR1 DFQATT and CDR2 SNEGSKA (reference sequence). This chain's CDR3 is CSAPGTINYEQYF. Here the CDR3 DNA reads TGCAGTGCCCCCGGGACTATTAACTACGAGCAGTACTTC.

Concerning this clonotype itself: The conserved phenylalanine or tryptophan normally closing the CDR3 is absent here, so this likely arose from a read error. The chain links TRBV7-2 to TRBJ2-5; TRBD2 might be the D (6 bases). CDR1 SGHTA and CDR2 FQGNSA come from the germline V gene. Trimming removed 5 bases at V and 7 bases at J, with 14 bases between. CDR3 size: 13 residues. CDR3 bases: TGTGCCAGCAGCGGAGGGAACGTCCGGACCCAGTACGTC. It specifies CASSGGNVRTQYV.

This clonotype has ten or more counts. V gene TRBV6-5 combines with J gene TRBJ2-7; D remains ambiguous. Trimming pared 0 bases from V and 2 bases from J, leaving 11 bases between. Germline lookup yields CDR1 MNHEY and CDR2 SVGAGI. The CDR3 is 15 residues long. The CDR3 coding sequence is TGTGCCAGCAGTTACTCCGCAAGGGCAGCCTACGAGCAGTACTTC. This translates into CASSYSARAAYEQYF.

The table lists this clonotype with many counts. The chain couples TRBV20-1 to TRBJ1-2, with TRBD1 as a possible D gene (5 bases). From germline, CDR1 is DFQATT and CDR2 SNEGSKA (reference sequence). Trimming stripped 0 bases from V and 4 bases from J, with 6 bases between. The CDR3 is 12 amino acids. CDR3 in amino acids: CSAREGTYGYTF. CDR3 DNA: TGCAGTGCTAGAGAAGGGACCTATGGCTACACCTTC.

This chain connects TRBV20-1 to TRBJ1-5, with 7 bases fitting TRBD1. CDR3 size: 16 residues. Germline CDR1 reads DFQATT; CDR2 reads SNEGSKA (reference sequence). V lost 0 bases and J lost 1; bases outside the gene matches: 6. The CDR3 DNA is TGCAGTGCTAGAGATCAAGGGGGCTTCAGCAATCAGCCCCAGCATTTT. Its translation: CSARDQGGFSNQPQHF.

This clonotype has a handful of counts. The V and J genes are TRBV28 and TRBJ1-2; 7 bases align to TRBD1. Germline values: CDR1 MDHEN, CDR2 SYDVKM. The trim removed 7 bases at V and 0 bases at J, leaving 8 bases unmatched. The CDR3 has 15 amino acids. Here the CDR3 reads CASTLRQGPNYGYTF. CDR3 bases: TGTGCCAGCACACTAAGACAGGGCCCTAACTATGGCTACACCTTC.

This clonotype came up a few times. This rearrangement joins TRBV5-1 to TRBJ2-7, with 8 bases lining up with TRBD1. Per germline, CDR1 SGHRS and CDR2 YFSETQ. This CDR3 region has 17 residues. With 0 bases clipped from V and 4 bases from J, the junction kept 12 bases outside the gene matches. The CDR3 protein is CASSLAPGQGSVYEQYF. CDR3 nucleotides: TGCGCCAGCAGCTTGGCCCCAGGACAGGGCAGCGTGTACGAGCAGTACTTC.

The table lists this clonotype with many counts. The CDR3 protein is CASSSGQGAEEQYF. The CDR3 coding sequence is TGTGCCAGCAGCTCCGGACAGGGGGCTGAGGAGCAGTACTTC. V is TRBV7-2 and J is TRBJ2-7, with TRBD1 matching over 11 bases. Germline V gene sequence: CDR1 SGHTA, CDR2 FQGNSA. This CDR3 has 14 residues. V shed 4 bases and J 7 bases; nucleotides not matched to a gene: 6.